The rows below give T cell receptor beta chains drawn from one sample of a study of T cells in Graves' hyperthyroidism and ophthalmopathy. MiXCR was run by TCRdb on the multiplex PCR reads, yielding one entry per CDR3 protein. This sample has about half a million distinct CDR3 sequences, with around 24% found just once. Specimen: blood. The receptor set was obtained from a woman between 25 and 40 years old with Graves' ophthalmopathy. Both conserved end residues are trimmed from each CDR3.

j_call v_call cdr3_aa
TRBJ1-2 TRBV11-2 ASSLSLTGTYGYT
TRBJ2-7 TRBV29-1 SVEGGDEQY
TRBJ2-7 TRBV2 ASKWLGRGEQY
TRBJ1-1 TRBV6-1 ASSSNSKEGIPEAC
TRBJ2-7 TRBV28 ASSWYRDTYEQY
TRBJ2-7 TRBV6-5 ASSYSGQDLSYEQY
TRBJ1-2 TRBV7-8 ASSTRGTDSLYGYT
TRBJ1-5 TRBV6-1 ASSEEDLMAQH
TRBJ2-7 TRBV28 ASSLLGDGGAYEQY
TRBJ2-7 TRBV7-2 ASSLERTSYEQY
TRBJ2-7 TRBV10-3 ATIKTELLYEQY
TRBJ1-1 TRBV6-1 ASSGVRTGGTEAF
TRBJ2-2 TRBV15 ATSREGEELF
TRBJ2-7 TRBV10-1 ASSDGDSYEQY
TRBJ1-2 TRBV20-1 SATLAGTDNYGYT
TRBJ2-5 TRBV30 AWSVRGVTFGTQY
TRBJ2-4 TRBV3-1 ASSQEFTAGGRTIQY
TRBJ2-5 TRBV10-3 AISESETGEETQY
TRBJ2-7 TRBV5-6 ASSLGGPTLEQY
TRBJ2-5 TRBV29-1 SVVGSGQETQY
TRBJ1-2 TRBV12-3/TRBV12-4 ASSPSPDQTGLDGYT
TRBJ2-3 TRBV7-8 ASSALAGGSTDTQY
TRBJ1-2 TRBV19 ASSIGTRHRGRFDYGYT
TRBJ2-7 TRBV11-2 ASSLGLGSTYEQY
TRBJ1-5 TRBV29-1 SVEWGAGQPQH
TRBJ1-3 TRBV9 ASIPVQSSGNTIY
TRBJ2-7 TRBV27 ASSLSRGYEQY